Listed below are T cell receptor beta chains from one sample, sequenced in a study of cytomegalovirus exposure and HLA in healthy donors. Generated by immunoSEQ multiplex PCR, the TCRdb table keeps only in-frame clones and is missing some. The sample shows roughly 120,000 clones, roughly 62% of them seen only once. The sequenced material came from PBMCs. The origin of the receptors is a man under 40 in good health and CMV-seropositive. Each CDR3 is given with its conserved first and last residue.

V gene: TRBV4-3; J gene: TRBJ2-3; CDR3 protein: CASSVGLANADTQYF
V gene: TRBV28; J gene: TRBJ2-7; CDR3 protein: CASTGSGTGDYEQYF
V gene: TRBV28; J gene: TRBJ2-3; CDR3 protein: CASSLRATDTQYF
V gene: TRBV10-3; J gene: TRBJ2-3; CDR3 protein: CAISTGFTDTQYF
V gene: TRBV5-1; J gene: TRBJ1-1; CDR3 protein: CASSPGWETEAFF
V gene: TRBV7-3; J gene: TRBJ1-3; CDR3 protein: CASSLSGGRDGNTIYF
V gene: TRBV5-6; J gene: TRBJ2-2; CDR3 protein: CASIWGGGSYTGELFF
V gene: TRBV7-9; J gene: TRBJ2-7; CDR3 protein: CASSDYGTSYEQYF
V gene: TRBV5-1; J gene: TRBJ2-7; CDR3 protein: CASSFRGRGYEQYF
V gene: TRBV2; J gene: TRBJ2-1; CDR3 protein: CASSPTSGRNNEQFF
V gene: TRBV6-6; J gene: TRBJ2-5; CDR3 protein: CASSGNSQETQYF
V gene: TRBV2; J gene: TRBJ2-6; CDR3 protein: CASSGGSRSGANVLTF
V gene: TRBV28; J gene: TRBJ2-1; CDR3 protein: CASSLIDTGYNEQFF
V gene: TRBV13; J gene: TRBJ1-5; CDR3 protein: CASSLTRTGSNQPQHF
V gene: TRBV10-2; J gene: TRBJ1-6; CDR3 protein: CASRTGNTNSPLHF
V gene: TRBV19; J gene: TRBJ2-1; CDR3 protein: CASSIVWGQGHEQFF
V gene: TRBV27; J gene: TRBJ2-5; CDR3 protein: CASSWSGETQYF
V gene: TRBV29-1; J gene: TRBJ2-1; CDR3 protein: CSVVRLEQFF
V gene: TRBV7-3; J gene: TRBJ1-1; CDR3 protein: CASSLSPGNTEAFF
V gene: TRBV4-3; J gene: TRBJ1-4; CDR3 protein: CASSQDTTGGEKLFF
V gene: TRBV4-3; J gene: TRBJ2-2; CDR3 protein: CASSRDRRGAGELFF
V gene: TRBV28; J gene: TRBJ1-3; CDR3 protein: CASYQASGNTIYF
V gene: TRBV28; J gene: TRBJ1-1; CDR3 protein: CASLKQWPNTEAFF
V gene: TRBV5-6; J gene: TRBJ1-5; CDR3 protein: CASSPSTGLQPQHF
V gene: TRBV25-1; J gene: TRBJ2-7; CDR3 protein: CASSEGGEQYF
V gene: TRBV5-6; J gene: TRBJ1-5; CDR3 protein: CASSLQGNQPQHF
V gene: TRBV5-5; J gene: TRBJ2-1; CDR3 protein: CASNLEPYNEQFF
V gene: TRBV25-1; J gene: TRBJ2-2; CDR3 protein: CASSELGGRGNTGELFF
V gene: TRBV6-5; J gene: NA; CDR3 protein: CASKVGGWGYEQYF
V gene: TRBV10-3; J gene: TRBJ2-3; CDR3 protein: CAIRAGTGKGPDTQYF
V gene: TRBV2; J gene: TRBJ1-1; CDR3 protein: CATPDGPMRDTEAFF
V gene: TRBV29-1; J gene: TRBJ2-3; CDR3 protein: CSVGVLAGNWYDTQYF
V gene: TRBV6-5; J gene: TRBJ1-5; CDR3 protein: CASSRDRDQPQHF
V gene: TRBV28; J gene: TRBJ1-1; CDR3 protein: CASSASNRETEAFF
V gene: TRBV2; J gene: TRBJ2-3; CDR3 protein: CASSQATDTQYF
V gene: TRBV9; J gene: TRBJ1-1; CDR3 protein: CASSVDSMGSANTEAFF
V gene: TRBV15; J gene: TRBJ2-7; CDR3 protein: CATSRKGQTSGRFEQYF
V gene: TRBV5-4; J gene: TRBJ1-2; CDR3 protein: CASSLAPQGMTNPYTF
V gene: TRBV18; J gene: TRBJ2-7; CDR3 protein: CASSPTTGVEQYF
V gene: TRBV7-3; J gene: TRBJ2-3; CDR3 protein: CASSRQAFTDTQYF
V gene: TRBV10-3; J gene: TRBJ2-7; CDR3 protein: CAISGGSKELPLSYEQYF
V gene: TRBV5-1; J gene: TRBJ1-4; CDR3 protein: CASSLIAGEGEKLFF
V gene: TRBV29-1; J gene: TRBJ1-4; CDR3 protein: CSAQEGTTNEKLFF
V gene: TRBV2; J gene: TRBJ2-2; CDR3 protein: CASSEAGYTGELFF
V gene: TRBV19; J gene: TRBJ2-7; CDR3 protein: CASSRETAGTGGHEQYF
V gene: TRBV19; J gene: TRBJ2-7; CDR3 protein: CASWDRASYEQYF
V gene: TRBV6-6; J gene: NA; CDR3 protein: CASSYSIQLTYEQYF
V gene: TRBV7-9; J gene: TRBJ1-5; CDR3 protein: CASSLPEQPQHF
V gene: TRBV28; J gene: TRBJ1-2; CDR3 protein: CASSLRARGHGYTF
V gene: TRBV5-1; J gene: TRBJ2-3; CDR3 protein: CASSLARGTDTQYF
V gene: TRBV5-1; J gene: TRBJ2-4; CDR3 protein: CASSPGQGGIQYF
V gene: TRBV6-5; J gene: TRBJ2-7; CDR3 protein: CASSYPTGGTAYEQYF
V gene: TRBV5-6; J gene: TRBJ2-7; CDR3 protein: CASSTYYEQYF
V gene: TRBV6-5; J gene: TRBJ1-1; CDR3 protein: CASSYARPNRPRNSFF